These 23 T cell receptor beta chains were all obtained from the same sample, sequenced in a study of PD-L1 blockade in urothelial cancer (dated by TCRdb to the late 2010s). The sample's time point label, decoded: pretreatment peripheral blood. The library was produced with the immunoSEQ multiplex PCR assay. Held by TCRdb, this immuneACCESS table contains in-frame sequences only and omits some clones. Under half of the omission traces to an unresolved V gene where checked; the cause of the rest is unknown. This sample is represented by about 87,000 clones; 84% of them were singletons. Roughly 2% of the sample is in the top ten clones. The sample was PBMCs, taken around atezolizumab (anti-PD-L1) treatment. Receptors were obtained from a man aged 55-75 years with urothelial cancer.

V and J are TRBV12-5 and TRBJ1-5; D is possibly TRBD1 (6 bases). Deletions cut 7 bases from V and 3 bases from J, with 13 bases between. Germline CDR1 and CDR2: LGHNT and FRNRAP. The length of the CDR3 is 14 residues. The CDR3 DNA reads TGTGCTAGTGTCGTGGACAGTTTCAATCAGCCCCAGCATTTT. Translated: CASVVDSFNQPQHF.

CDR3 in amino acids: CASSPFLAGRSTDTQYF. CDR3 DNA: TGTGCCAGCTCCCCTTTCCTAGCGGGAAGGAGCACAGATACGCAGTATTTT. The chain combines TRBV18 with TRBJ2-3, with 9 bases lining up with TRBD2. The CDR3 runs 17 residues. Germline V gene lookup returns CDR1 KGHSH and CDR2 LQKENI. The J segment lost 0 bases and the V segment lost 6 bases, leaving 10 bases of the junction unmatched.

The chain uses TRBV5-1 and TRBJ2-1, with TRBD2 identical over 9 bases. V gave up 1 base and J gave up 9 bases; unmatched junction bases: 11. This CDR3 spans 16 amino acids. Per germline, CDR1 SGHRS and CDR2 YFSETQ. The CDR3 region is CASSLRLSSGRGEQFF. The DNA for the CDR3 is TGCGCCAGCAGCTTGAGGTTGAGTAGCGGGAGAGGTGAGCAGTTCTTC.

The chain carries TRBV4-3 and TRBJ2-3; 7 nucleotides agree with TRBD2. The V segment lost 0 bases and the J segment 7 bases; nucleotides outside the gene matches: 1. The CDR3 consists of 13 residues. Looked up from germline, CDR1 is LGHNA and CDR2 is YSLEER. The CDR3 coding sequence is TGCGCCAGCAGCCAAGAGCGGGAGTATACGCAGTATTTT. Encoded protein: CASSQEREYTQYF.

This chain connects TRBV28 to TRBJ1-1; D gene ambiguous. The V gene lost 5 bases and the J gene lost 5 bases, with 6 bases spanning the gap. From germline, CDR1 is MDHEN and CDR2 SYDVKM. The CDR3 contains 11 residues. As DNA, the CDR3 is TGTGCCAGCAGTCGAGATACTGAAGCTTTCTTT. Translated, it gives CASSRDTEAFF.

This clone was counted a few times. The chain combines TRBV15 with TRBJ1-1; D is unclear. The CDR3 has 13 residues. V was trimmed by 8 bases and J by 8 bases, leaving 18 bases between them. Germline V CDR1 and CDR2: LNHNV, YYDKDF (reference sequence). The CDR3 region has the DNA TGTGCCACCTCATCTCGGCAGGTTCCAGAAGCTTTCTTT. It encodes CATSSRQVPEAFF.

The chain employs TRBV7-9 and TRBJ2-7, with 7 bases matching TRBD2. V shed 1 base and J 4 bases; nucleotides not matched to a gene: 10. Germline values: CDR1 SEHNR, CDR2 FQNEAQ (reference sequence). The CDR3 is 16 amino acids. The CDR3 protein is CASSLGAGVSLYEQYF. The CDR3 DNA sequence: TGTGCCAGCAGCTTAGGGGCGGGAGTTAGTTTGTACGAGCAGTACTTC.

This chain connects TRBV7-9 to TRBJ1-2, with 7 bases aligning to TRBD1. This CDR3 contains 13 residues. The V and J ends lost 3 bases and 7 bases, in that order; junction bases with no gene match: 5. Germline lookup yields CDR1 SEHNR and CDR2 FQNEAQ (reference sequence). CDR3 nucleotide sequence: TGTGCCAGCAGCTTGGAGACAGGGTTTGGCTACACCTTC. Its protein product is CASSLETGFGYTF.

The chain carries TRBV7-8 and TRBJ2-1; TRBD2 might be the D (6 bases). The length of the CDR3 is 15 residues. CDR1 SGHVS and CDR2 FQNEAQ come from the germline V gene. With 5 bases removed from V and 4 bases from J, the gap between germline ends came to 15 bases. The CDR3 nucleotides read TGTGCCAGCAGCCCCCCGGAGGGGATTTACAATGAGCAGTTCTTC. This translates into CASSPPEGIYNEQFF.

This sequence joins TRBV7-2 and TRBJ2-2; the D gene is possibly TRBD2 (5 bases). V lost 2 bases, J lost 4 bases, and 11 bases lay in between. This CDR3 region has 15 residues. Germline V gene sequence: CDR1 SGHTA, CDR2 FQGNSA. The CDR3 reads CASSLRAGSTGELFF. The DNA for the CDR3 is TGTGCCAGCAGCTTACGCGCGGGTAGCACCGGGGAGCTGTTTTTT.

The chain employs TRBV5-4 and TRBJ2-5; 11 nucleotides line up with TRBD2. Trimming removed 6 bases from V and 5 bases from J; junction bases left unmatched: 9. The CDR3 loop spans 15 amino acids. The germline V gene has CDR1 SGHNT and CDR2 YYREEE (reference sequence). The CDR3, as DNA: TGTGCCAGCACACGTAGCGGGAGGGCCCGGGAGACCCAGTACTTC. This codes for CASTRSGRARETQYF.

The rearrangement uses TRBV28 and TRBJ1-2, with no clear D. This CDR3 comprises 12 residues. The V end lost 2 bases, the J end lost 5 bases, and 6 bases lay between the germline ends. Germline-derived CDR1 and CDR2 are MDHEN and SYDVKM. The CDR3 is CASSLGQYGYTF. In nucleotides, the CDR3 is TGTGCCAGCAGTTTAGGGCAATATGGCTACACCTTC.

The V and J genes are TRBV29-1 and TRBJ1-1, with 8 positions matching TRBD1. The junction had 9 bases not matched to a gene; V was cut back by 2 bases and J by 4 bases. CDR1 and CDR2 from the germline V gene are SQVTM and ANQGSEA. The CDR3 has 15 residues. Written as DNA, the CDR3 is TGCAGCGTTGAACCCTTTGGACAGGGTCCCACTGAAGCTTTCTTT. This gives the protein CSVEPFGQGPTEAFF.

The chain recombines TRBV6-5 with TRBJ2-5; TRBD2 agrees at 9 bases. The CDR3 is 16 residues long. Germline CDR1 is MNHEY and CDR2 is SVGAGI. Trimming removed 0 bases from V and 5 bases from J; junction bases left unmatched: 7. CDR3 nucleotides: TGTGCCAGCAGTTACTCGGCGGGAGGGCCCGGGGAGACCCAGTACTTC. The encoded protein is CASSYSAGGPGETQYF.

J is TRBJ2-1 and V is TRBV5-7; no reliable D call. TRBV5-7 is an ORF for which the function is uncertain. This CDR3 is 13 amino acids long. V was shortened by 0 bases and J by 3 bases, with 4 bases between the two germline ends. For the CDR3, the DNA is TGTGCCAGCAGCTTGGGAGGCTACAATGAGCAGTTCTTC. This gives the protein CASSLGGYNEQFF.

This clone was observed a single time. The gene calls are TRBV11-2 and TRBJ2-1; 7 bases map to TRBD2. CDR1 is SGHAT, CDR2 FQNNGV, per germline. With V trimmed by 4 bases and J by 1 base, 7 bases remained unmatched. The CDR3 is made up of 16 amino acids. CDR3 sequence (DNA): TGTGCCAGCAGCTCCGGGACCGGGAGGTCCTACAATGAGCAGTTCTTC. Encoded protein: CASSSGTGRSYNEQFF.

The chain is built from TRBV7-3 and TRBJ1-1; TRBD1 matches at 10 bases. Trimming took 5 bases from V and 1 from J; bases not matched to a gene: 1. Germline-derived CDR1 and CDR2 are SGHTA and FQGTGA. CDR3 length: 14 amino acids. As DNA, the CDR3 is TGTGCCAGCAGCCGACAGGGGGCGAACACTGAAGCTTTCTTT. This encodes CASSRQGANTEAFF.

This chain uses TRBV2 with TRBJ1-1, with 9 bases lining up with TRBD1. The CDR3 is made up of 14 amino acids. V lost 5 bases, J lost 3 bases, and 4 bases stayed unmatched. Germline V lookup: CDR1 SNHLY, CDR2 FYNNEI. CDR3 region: CASSTGGLHTEAFF. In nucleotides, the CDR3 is TGTGCCAGCAGTACAGGGGGCCTCCACACTGAAGCTTTCTTT.

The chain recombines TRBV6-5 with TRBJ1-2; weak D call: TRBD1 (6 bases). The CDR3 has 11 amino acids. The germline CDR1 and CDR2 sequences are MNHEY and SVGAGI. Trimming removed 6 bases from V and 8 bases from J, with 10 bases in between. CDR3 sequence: CASRGTRGYTF. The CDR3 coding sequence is TGTGCCAGCAGGGGGACACGCGGCTACACCTTC.

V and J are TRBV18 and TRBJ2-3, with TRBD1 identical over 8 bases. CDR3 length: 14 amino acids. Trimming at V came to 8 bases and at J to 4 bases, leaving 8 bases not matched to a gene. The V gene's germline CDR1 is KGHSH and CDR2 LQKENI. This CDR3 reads CASQDGTGSDTQYF. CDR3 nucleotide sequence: TGTGCCAGCCAAGACGGGACAGGATCAGATACGCAGTATTTT.

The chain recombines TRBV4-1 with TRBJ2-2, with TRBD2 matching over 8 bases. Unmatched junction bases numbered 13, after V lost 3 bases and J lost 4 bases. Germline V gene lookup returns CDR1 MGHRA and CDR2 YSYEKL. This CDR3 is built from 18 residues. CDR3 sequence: CASSHLGARGGGTGELFF. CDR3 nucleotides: TGCGCCAGCAGCCATTTGGGGGCCCGGGGGGGAGGCACCGGGGAGCTGTTTTTT.

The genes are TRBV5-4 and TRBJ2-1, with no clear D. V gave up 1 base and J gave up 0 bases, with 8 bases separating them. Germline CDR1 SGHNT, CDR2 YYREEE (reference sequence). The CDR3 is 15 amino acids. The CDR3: CASSLLASSYNEQFF. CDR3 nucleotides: TGTGCCAGCAGCTTGTTGGCAAGCTCCTACAATGAGCAGTTCTTC.

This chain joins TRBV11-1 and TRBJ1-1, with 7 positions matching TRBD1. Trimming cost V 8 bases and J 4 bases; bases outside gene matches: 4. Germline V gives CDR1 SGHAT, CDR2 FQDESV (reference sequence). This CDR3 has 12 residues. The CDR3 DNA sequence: TGTGCCAGCGAACAGGGGACCACTGAAGCTTTCTTT. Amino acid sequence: CASEQGTTEAFF.